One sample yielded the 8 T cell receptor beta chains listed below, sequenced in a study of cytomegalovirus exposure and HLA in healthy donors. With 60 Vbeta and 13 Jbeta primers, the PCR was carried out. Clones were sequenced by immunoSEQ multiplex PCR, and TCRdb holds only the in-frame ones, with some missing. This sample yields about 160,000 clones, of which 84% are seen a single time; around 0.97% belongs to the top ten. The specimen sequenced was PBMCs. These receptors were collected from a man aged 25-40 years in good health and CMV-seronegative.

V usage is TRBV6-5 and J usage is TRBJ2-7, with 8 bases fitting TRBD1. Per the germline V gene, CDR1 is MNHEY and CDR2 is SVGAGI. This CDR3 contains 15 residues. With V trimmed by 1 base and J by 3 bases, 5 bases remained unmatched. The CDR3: CASSYYGGTGYEQYF. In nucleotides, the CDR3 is TGTGCCAGCAGTTACTATGGGGGGACAGGCTACGAGCAGTACTTC.

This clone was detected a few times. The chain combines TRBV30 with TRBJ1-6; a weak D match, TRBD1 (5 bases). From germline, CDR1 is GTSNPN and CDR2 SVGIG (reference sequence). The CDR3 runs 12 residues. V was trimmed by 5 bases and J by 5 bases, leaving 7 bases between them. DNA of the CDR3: TGTGCCTGGGGACACAATAATTCACCCCTCCACTTT. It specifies CAWGHNNSPLHF.

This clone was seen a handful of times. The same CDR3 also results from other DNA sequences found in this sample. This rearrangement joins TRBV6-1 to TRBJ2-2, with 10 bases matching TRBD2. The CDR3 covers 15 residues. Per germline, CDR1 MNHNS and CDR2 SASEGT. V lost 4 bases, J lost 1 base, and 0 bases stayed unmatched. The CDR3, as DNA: TGTGCCAGCAGTGGACTAGCGGGGAACACCGGGGAGCTGTTTTTT. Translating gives CASSGLAGNTGELFF.

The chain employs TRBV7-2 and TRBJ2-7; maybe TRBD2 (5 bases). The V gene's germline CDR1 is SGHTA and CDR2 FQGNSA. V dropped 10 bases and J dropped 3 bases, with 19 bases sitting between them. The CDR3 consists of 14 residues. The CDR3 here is CATRRGPLSYEQYF. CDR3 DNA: TGTGCCACCCGACGGGGTCCCTTAAGCTACGAGCAGTACTTC.

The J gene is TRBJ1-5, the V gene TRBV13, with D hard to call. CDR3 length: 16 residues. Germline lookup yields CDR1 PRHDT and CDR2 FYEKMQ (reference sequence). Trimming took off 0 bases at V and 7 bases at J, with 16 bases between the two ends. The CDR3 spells CASSLGASAGGQPQHF. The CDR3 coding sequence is TGTGCCAGCAGCTTAGGGGCTTCGGCGGGCGGCCAGCCCCAGCATTTT.

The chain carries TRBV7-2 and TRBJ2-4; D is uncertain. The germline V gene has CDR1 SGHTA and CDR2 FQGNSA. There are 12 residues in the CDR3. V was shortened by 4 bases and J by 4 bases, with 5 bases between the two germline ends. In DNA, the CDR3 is TGTGCCAGCAGCTACCTAAAAAACATTCAGTACTTC. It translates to CASSYLKNIQYF.

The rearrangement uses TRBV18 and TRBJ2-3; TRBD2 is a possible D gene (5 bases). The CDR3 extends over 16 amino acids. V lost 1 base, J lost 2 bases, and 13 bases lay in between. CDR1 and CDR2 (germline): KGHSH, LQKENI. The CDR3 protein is CASSPQSGGYTDTQYF. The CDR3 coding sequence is TGTGCCAGCTCACCACAAAGCGGCGGGTACACAGATACGCAGTATTTT.

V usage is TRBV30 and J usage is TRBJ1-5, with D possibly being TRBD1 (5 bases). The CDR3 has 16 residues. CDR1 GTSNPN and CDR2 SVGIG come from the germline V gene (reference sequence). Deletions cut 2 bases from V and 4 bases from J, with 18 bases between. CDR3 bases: TGTGCCTGGAGTCGCCCGTGGGGGGGTGAGAATCAGCCCCAGCATTTT. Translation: CAWSRPWGGENQPQHF. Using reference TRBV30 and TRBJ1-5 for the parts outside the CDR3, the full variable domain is SQTIHQWPATLVQPVGSPLSLECTVEGTSNPNLYWYRQAAGRGLQLLFYSVGIGQISSEVPQNLSASRPQDRQFILSSKKLLLSDSGFYLCAWSRPWGGENQPQHFGDGTRLSIL.